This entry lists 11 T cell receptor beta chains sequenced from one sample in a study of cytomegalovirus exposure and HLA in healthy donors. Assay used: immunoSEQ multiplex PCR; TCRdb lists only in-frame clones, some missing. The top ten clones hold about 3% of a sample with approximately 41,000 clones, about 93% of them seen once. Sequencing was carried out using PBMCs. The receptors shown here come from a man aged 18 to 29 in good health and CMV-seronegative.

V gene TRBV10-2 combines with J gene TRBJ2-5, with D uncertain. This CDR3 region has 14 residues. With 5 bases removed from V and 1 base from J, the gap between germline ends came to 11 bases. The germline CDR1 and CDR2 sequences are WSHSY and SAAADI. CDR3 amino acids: CASSYTDPQETQYF. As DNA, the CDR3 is TGCGCCAGCAGTTATACAGATCCCCAAGAGACCCAGTACTTC.

Written as DNA, the CDR3 is TGTGCCAGCAGCTTAATCCGGGAGCTTTATAGCTCACCCCTCCACTTT. It encodes CASSLIRELYSSPLHF. The chain carries TRBV7-8 and TRBJ1-6, with unresolved D. Trimming cost V 2 bases and J 10 bases, with 18 bases left between them. The length of the CDR3 is 16 residues. CDR1 SGHVS and CDR2 FQNEAQ come from the germline V gene.

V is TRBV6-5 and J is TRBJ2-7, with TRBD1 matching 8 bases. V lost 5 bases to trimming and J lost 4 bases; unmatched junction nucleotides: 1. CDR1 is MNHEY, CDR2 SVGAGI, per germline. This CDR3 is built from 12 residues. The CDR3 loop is CASSRTGYEQYF. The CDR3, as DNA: TGTGCCAGCAGTAGGACAGGGTACGAGCAGTACTTC.

The CDR3 protein is CARISGLSYEQYF. CDR3 bases: TGTGCCAGAATCTCGGGACTTTCCTACGAGCAGTACTTC. This chain connects TRBV30 to TRBJ2-7, with D possibly TRBD2 on 6 matching bases. This CDR3 has 13 residues. CDR1 is GTSNPN, CDR2 SVGIG, per germline (reference sequence). Trimming shortened V by 8 bases and J by 1 base, and 15 bases separated the two germline ends. The full variable domain, rest sourced from reference TRBV30 and TRBJ2-7, is SQTIHQWPATLVQPVGSPLSLECTVEGTSNPNLYWYRQAAGRGLQLLFYSVGIGQISSEVPQNLSASRPQDRQFILSSKKLLLSDSGFYLCARISGLSYEQYFGPGTRLTVT.

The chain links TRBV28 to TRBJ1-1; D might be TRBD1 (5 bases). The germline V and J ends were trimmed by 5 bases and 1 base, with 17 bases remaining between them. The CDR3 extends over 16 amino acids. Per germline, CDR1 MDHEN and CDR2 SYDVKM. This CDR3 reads CASSSHREGRNTEAFF. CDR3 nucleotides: TGTGCCAGCAGTAGCCATCGGGAGGGGAGGAACACTGAAGCTTTCTTT.

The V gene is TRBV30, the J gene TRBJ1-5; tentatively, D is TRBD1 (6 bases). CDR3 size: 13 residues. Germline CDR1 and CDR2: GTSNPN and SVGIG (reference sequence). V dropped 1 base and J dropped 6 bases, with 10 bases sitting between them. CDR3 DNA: TGTGCCTGGAGTGGGGGACATGGTCAGCCCCAGCATTTT. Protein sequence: CAWSGGHGQPQHF.

The CDR3 bases are TGTGCCAGCAGCTTAATATCCCGACTAGCGGGAGGAGGAGAGCAGTACTTC. This codes for CASSLISRLAGGGEQYF. The chain is built from TRBV7-2 and TRBJ2-7, with TRBD2 identical over 13 bases. The V gene's germline CDR1 is SGHTA and CDR2 FQGNSA. V lost 2 bases, J lost 7 bases, and 11 bases stayed unmatched. The CDR3 length is 17 residues.

In nucleotides, the CDR3 is TGTGCCAGCAGCCCGTACCCCAGAGGCGCGAACACTGAAGCTTTCTTT. Protein sequence: CASSPYPRGANTEAFF. V is TRBV11-2 and J is TRBJ1-1; D is undetermined. V lost 5 bases and J 1 base, leaving 17 bases between the germline ends. CDR1 and CDR2 (germline): SGHAT, FQNNGV. CDR3 size: 16 residues.

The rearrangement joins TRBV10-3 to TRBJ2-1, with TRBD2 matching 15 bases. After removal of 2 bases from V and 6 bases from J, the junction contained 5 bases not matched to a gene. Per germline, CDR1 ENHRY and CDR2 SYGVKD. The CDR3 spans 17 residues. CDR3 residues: CAISEPGLAGGRNEQFF. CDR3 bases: TGTGCCATCAGTGAGCCAGGACTAGCGGGAGGGCGCAATGAGCAGTTCTTC.

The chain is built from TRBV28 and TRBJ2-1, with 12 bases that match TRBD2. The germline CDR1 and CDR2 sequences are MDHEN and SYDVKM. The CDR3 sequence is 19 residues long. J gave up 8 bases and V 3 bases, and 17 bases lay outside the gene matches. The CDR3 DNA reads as TGTGCCAGCAGTTTCGACCCCGGACTAGCGGGATCCATTGGCGATGAGCAGTTCTTC. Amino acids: CASSFDPGLAGSIGDEQFF.

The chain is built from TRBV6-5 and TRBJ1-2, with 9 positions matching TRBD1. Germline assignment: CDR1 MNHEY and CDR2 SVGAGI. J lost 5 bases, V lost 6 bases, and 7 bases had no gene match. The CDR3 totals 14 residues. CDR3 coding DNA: TGTGCCAGCAGATACCCGGGACAGGGATATGGCTACACCTTC. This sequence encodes CASRYPGQGYGYTF.